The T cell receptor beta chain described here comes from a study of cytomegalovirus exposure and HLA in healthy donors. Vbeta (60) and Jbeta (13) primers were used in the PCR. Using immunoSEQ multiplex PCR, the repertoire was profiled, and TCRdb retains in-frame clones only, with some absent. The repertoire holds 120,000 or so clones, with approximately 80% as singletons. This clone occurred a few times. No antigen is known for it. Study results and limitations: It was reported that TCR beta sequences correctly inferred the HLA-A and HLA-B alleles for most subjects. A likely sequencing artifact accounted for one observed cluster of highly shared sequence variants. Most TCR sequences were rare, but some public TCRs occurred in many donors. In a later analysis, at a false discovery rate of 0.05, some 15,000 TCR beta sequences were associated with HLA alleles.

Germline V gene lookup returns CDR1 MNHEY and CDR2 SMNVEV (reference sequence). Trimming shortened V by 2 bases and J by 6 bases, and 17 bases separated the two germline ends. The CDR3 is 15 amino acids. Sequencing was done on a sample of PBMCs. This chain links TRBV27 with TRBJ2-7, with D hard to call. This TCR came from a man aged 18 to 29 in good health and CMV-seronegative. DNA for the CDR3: TGTGCCAGCAGTTTACTCCAGGCGACGTTGGGCGAGCAGTACTTC. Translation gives CASSLLQATLGEQYF.